One sample yielded the 28 T cell receptor beta chains listed below, sequenced in a study of control samples from healthy donors and cancer patients. The repertoire was sequenced with immunoSEQ multiplex PCR; TCRdb's copy has only in-frame clones and lacks some. The sample carries about 250,000 clones, roughly 80% recorded once. The specimen sequenced was PBMCs. These receptors were obtained from a woman aged 55-69 years with lung cancer.

The chain links TRBV3-1 (or the pseudogene TRBV3-2) to TRBJ1-1; D gene ambiguous. Looked up from germline, CDR1 is LGHDT and CDR2 is YNNKEL (reference sequence). This CDR3 spans 13 amino acids. V was pared by 1 base and J by 0 bases, with 3 bases between. CDR3 bases: TGTGCCAGCAGCCAAGCAGTGAACACTGAAGCTTTCTTT. This encodes CASSQAVNTEAFF.

This clone was recorded a few times. The chain is built from TRBV5-4 and TRBJ1-2; 7 nucleotides align to TRBD1. V lost 4 bases, J lost 2 bases, and 8 bases stayed unmatched. The CDR3 covers 15 residues. Germline values: CDR1 SGHNT, CDR2 YYREEE (reference sequence). The CDR3 sequence is CASSDGTAANYGYTF. DNA for the CDR3: TGTGCCAGCAGCGATGGGACAGCGGCAAACTATGGCTACACCTTC.

The chain carries TRBV28 and TRBJ2-3, with 8 bases fitting TRBD2. Germline lookup yields CDR1 MDHEN and CDR2 SYDVKM. This CDR3 contains 16 residues. V was clipped by 3 bases and J by 0 bases; unmatched bases: 5. The CDR3 reads CASSLRGAPSTDTQYF. For the CDR3, the DNA is TGTGCCAGCAGTTTGCGGGGGGCTCCTAGCACAGATACGCAGTATTTT.

V usage is TRBV6-1 and J usage is TRBJ2-3; possible D gene TRBD2, 5 bases. Trimming shortened V by 2 bases and J by 2 bases, and 11 bases separated the two germline ends. This CDR3 spans 15 amino acids. Germline CDR1 reads MNHNS; CDR2 reads SASEGT. As DNA, the CDR3 is TGTGCCAGCAGTGAAATTCGGGGAGTCACAGATACGCAGTATTTT. Translating it yields CASSEIRGVTDTQYF.

This chain uses TRBV5-1 with TRBJ2-7; D not resolved. The CDR3 contains 16 residues. Deletions cut 0 bases from V and 0 bases from J, with 13 bases between. CDR1 and CDR2 (germline): SGHRS, YFSETQ. The CDR3 DNA follows: TGCGCCAGCAGCTTGGACGGCGTATCAACCTCCTACGAGCAGTACTTC. It translates to CASSLDGVSTSYEQYF. The full variable domain, its missing parts supplied by reference TRBV5-1 and TRBJ2-7, is KAGVTQTPRYLIKTRGQQVTLSCSPISGHRSVSWYQQTPGQGLQFLFEYFSETQRNKGNFPGRFSGRQFSNSRSEMNVSTLELGDSALYLCASSLDGVSTSYEQYFGPGTRLTVT.

The J gene is TRBJ2-3, the V gene TRBV5-1, with 14 positions matching TRBD2. The ends lost 0 bases at V and 5 bases at J; junction bases unmatched: 2. In germline, CDR1 is SGHRS, CDR2 YFSETQ. The CDR3 has 16 amino acids. The CDR3 nucleotides read TGCGCCAGCAGCTTGGGGACTAGCGGGGGGCTAGATACGCAGTATTTT. Translating it yields CASSLGTSGGLDTQYF.

A few counts support this clone. The J gene is TRBJ2-1, the V gene TRBV4-1, with 8 bases lining up with TRBD2. The CDR3 covers 16 residues. With 1 base clipped from V and 2 bases from J, the junction kept 4 bases outside the gene matches. Germline CDR1 reads MGHRA; CDR2 reads YSYEKL. Here the CDR3 reads CASSQGLAGTYNEQFF. Written as DNA, the CDR3 is TGCGCCAGCAGCCAAGGTTTAGCGGGGACCTACAATGAGCAGTTCTTC.

This sequence joins TRBV5-4 and TRBJ2-7; 8 nucleotides match TRBD1. CDR1 and CDR2 (germline): SGHNT, YYREEE (reference sequence). V lost 3 bases to trimming and J lost 2 bases; unmatched junction nucleotides: 7. This CDR3 is 15 amino acids long. The CDR3 coding sequence is TGTGCCAGCAGCTCGCCGAGGACAGGGACCTACGAGCAGTACTTC. Residues: CASSSPRTGTYEQYF.

V gene TRBV25-1 combines with J gene TRBJ1-2; D unclear. Germline V CDR1 and CDR2: MGHDK, SYGVNS. V was clipped by 4 bases and J by 7 bases, with 13 bases between them. The CDR3 has 13 amino acids. CDR3 protein: CASSVGLSGGYTF. CDR3 in DNA: TGTGCCAGCAGTGTGGGCCTCTCGGGTGGCTACACCTTC.

The V gene is TRBV12-3 or TRBV12-4, the J gene TRBJ1-5; TRBD1 aligns across 7 bases. The CDR3 extends over 12 amino acids. V trimming: 4 bases; J trimming: 9 bases; junction bases outside the gene matches: 3. CDR3 region: CASSSQGPPQHF. CDR3 DNA sequence: TGTGCCAGCAGTTCACAGGGGCCGCCCCAGCATTTT.

This chain links TRBV9 with TRBJ1-2; D remains ambiguous. CDR1 is SGDLS, CDR2 YYNGEE, per germline. V was trimmed by 2 bases and J by 2 bases, leaving 1 base between them. The CDR3 covers 11 residues. The CDR3 DNA sequence: TGTGCCAGCAGCGTCAACTATGGCTACACCTTC. Protein sequence: CASSVNYGYTF.

The V call is TRBV9, the J call TRBJ1-1, with D possibly TRBD1 on 6 matching bases. CDR3 length: 14 amino acids. Between the trimmed V and J ends, which lost 2 bases and 4 bases, there was a span of 12 bases. CDR1 is SGDLS and CDR2 is YYNGEE in the germline V gene. In DNA form, the CDR3 reads TGTGCCAGCAGCGTGCACAGGGTACCCACTGAAGCTTTCTTT. This sequence encodes CASSVHRVPTEAFF.

This clone occurred once. The chain is built from TRBV28 and TRBJ2-7; 7 bases fit TRBD1. CDR1 MDHEN and CDR2 SYDVKM come from the germline V gene. The trim removed 7 bases at V and 0 bases at J, leaving 12 bases unmatched. CDR3 length: 16 amino acids. In nucleotides, the CDR3 is TGTGCCAGCATTATTAAACAGGGGCGAAGCTCCTACGAGCAGTACTTC. This translates into CASIIKQGRSSYEQYF.

The rearrangement links TRBV15 to TRBJ2-1; 15 bases map to TRBD2. The V gene's germline CDR1 is LNHNV and CDR2 YYDKDF (reference sequence). This CDR3 is built from 17 residues. J lost 4 bases, V lost 1 base, and 2 bases had no gene match. In nucleotides, the CDR3 is TGTGCCACCAGCAGAGTCGGGACTAGCGGGGGGTACAATGAGCAGTTCTTC. This translates into CATSRVGTSGGYNEQFF.

J is TRBJ1-2 and V is TRBV2; D unresolved. The germline V gene encodes CDR1 SNHLY and CDR2 FYNNEI. The V gene lost 6 bases and the J gene lost 2 bases, with 7 bases spanning the gap. The CDR3 contains 12 residues. In nucleotides, the CDR3 is TGTGCCAGCAGGCCAACAAACTATGGCTACACCTTC. This gives the protein CASRPTNYGYTF.

The table lists this clone with a count of one. This chain joins TRBV7-8 and TRBJ2-7; 7 bases agree with TRBD1. The CDR3 totals 17 residues. Germline V gene lookup returns CDR1 SGHVS and CDR2 FQNEAQ. Unmatched junction bases numbered 18, after V lost 1 base and J lost 9 bases. The CDR3 is CASSLGLTGFLQFGQYF. The CDR3 DNA is TGTGCCAGCAGCTTAGGATTGACAGGGTTCCTTCAATTCGGGCAGTACTTC.

The chain recombines TRBV7-2 with TRBJ2-7; no clear D gene. The CDR3 extends over 11 amino acids. V was cut by 3 bases and J by 5 bases, with 5 bases left in between. Germline CDR1 SGHTA, CDR2 FQGNSA. The CDR3: CASSFRHEQYF. The CDR3 region has the DNA TGTGCCAGCAGCTTTAGACACGAGCAGTACTTC.

The rearrangement links TRBV5-1 to TRBJ1-1, with 7 bases that match TRBD1. CDR1 and CDR2 from the germline V gene are SGHRS and YFSETQ. V gave up 4 bases and J gave up 8 bases; unmatched junction bases: 8. The CDR3 is 13 amino acids. The CDR3 region is CASSGTGEDEAFF. DNA for the CDR3: TGCGCCAGCAGCGGTACAGGGGAGGACGAAGCTTTCTTT.

The chain carries TRBV9 and TRBJ2-7; TRBD1 matches at 7 bases. Germline V lookup: CDR1 SGDLS, CDR2 YYNGEE. The CDR3 has 15 residues. J was trimmed by 6 bases and V by 0 bases; bases with no gene match: 9. The CDR3 coding sequence is TGTGCCAGCAGCGTAGGTGCCAAGGGGGCGAGCGAGCAGTACTTC. This codes for CASSVGAKGASEQYF.

The J gene is TRBJ1-2, the V gene TRBV19, with unresolved D. Trimming shortened V by 7 bases and J by 1 base, and 7 bases separated the two germline ends. The CDR3 length is 12 residues. Germline lookup yields CDR1 LNHDA and CDR2 SQIVND (reference sequence). The CDR3 nucleotides read TGTGCCAGTAACGGGAATAACTATGGCTACACCTTC. It specifies CASNGNNYGYTF.

This clone was counted a few times. The chain is built from TRBV5-1 and TRBJ2-5; D not certain. The CDR3 is made up of 13 amino acids. From germline, CDR1 is SGHRS and CDR2 YFSETQ. The ends were cut back, 0 bases at V and 5 bases at J, with 8 bases in the middle. CDR3 residues: CASSLAPAETQYF. The CDR3 nucleotides read TGCGCCAGCAGCTTGGCCCCGGCGGAGACCCAGTACTTC.

The chain combines TRBV3-1 (or the pseudogene TRBV3-2) with TRBJ1-1, with D uncertain. V dropped 3 bases and J dropped 8 bases, with 13 bases sitting between them. Looked up from germline, CDR1 is LGHDT and CDR2 is YNNKEL (reference sequence). The CDR3 loop spans 13 amino acids. The DNA for the CDR3 is TGTGCCAGCAGCCAGTTAGGGAGCGGGGAAGCTTTCTTT. This codes for CASSQLGSGEAFF.

This clone was found a few times. The rearrangement uses TRBV7-2 and TRBJ2-1; D may be TRBD1 or TRBD2 (7 bases each). The CDR3 extends over 14 amino acids. V was pared by 5 bases and J by 9 bases, with 17 bases between. Germline V gives CDR1 SGHTA, CDR2 FQGNSA. The DNA for the CDR3 is TGTGCCAGCAGCAGGGGGCGGGGGATTCCTGAGCAGTTCTTC. Encoded protein: CASSRGRGIPEQFF.

This clone occurred once. CDR3 sequence (DNA): TGTGCCAGCTCACCAGGGGTCTCTGGAAACACCATATATTTT. It specifies CASSPGVSGNTIYF. The chain carries TRBV18 and TRBJ1-3, with D hard to call. The CDR3 extends over 14 amino acids. Germline V gene sequence: CDR1 KGHSH, CDR2 LQKENI. V was cut by 2 bases and J by 0 bases, with 5 bases left in between.

The rearrangement joins TRBV4-1 to TRBJ2-7; D is ambiguous. V lost 0 bases and J 3 bases, leaving 6 bases between the germline ends. Germline CDR1 MGHRA, CDR2 YSYEKL. This CDR3 is 13 amino acids long. DNA of the CDR3: TGCGCCAGCAGCCAAGATAGGTTCTACGAGCAGTACTTC. It specifies CASSQDRFYEQYF.

This rearrangement joins TRBV4-1 to TRBJ1-5; 10 nucleotides line up with TRBD1. Germline V CDR1 and CDR2: MGHRA, YSYEKL. Trimming removed 0 bases from V and 7 bases from J; junction bases left unmatched: 9. This CDR3 region has 17 residues. The CDR3 bases are TGCGCCAGCAGCCAAGAAGTGGGACAGGGGCCAGGGCAGCCCCAGCATTTT. It encodes CASSQEVGQGPGQPQHF.

The chain employs TRBV6-5 and TRBJ2-1; TRBD2 matches 13 bases. This CDR3 has 14 residues. V shed 6 bases and J 9 bases; nucleotides not matched to a gene: 5. Germline V gene data show CDR1 as MNHEY and CDR2 as SVGAGI. CDR3 amino acids: CASRLAGGTGEQFF. DNA of the CDR3: TGTGCCAGCAGACTAGCGGGGGGGACCGGTGAGCAGTTCTTC.

The rearrangement uses TRBV6-1 and TRBJ1-5; D gene uncertain. CDR3 length: 15 residues. The V end lost 2 bases, the J end lost 5 bases, and 13 bases lay between the germline ends. CDR1 and CDR2 from the germline V gene are MNHNS and SASEGT. In DNA form, the CDR3 reads TGTGCCAGCAGTGAACGGCGGGCATCGGATCAGCCCCAGCATTTT. Amino acid sequence: CASSERRASDQPQHF.